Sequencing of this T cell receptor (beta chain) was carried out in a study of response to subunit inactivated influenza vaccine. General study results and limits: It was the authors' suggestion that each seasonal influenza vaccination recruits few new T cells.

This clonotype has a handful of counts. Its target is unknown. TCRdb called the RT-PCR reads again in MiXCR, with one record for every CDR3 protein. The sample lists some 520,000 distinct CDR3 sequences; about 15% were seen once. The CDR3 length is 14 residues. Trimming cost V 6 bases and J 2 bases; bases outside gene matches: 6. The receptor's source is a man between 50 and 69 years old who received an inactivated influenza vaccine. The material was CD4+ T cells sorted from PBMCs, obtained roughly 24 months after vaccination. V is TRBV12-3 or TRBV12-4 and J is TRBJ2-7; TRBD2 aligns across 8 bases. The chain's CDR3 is CASSNSGETYEQYF. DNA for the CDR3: TGTGCCAGCAGCAATAGCGGGGAGACCTACGAGCAGTACTTC.